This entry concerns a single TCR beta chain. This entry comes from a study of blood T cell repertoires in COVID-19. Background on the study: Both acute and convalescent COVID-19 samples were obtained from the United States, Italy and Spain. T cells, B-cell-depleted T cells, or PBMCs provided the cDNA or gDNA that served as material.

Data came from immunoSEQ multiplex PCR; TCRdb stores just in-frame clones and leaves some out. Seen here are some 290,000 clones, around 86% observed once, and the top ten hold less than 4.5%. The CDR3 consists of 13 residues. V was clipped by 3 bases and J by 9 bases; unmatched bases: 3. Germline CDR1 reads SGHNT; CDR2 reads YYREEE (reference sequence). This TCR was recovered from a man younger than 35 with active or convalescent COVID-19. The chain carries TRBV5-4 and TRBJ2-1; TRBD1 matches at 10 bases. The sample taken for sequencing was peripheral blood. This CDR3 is CASSSGQGLEQFF. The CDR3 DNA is TGTGCCAGCAGCTCGGGACAGGGGCTTGAGCAGTTCTTC.